Below are 27 T cell receptor beta chains sequenced from a single sample in a study of post-analysis software for immune sequencing data (dated by TCRdb to 2013 to 2016). What the authors observed across the whole study: Significantly higher frequencies in patients than in controls were found for about 5 TRBV segments, including TRBV5-6, TRBV5-1 and TRBV20-1.

These receptors lack a known antigen. Libraries were made using PCR. Sequencing was carried out with an Illumina HiSeq 2500. To reduce PCR and sequencing biases, unique molecular identifiers were incorporated into the TCR beta cDNA libraries. Using fastp at Q25 and MiXCR, TCRdb reprocessed the public reads and kept productive beta chains. Merged by CDR3 protein, the rows form single entries marked with the most common genes and DNA. This sample gives roughly 570,000 distinct CDR3 sequences in total; around 36% of them show up just once. Approximately 6% of the sample goes to the ten largest clones. The sample taken for sequencing was blood. The receptors derive from a girl aged 2-17 years with multiple sclerosis.

The rearrangement joins TRBV5-6 to TRBJ2-7; D tentatively reads TRBD1 or TRBD2 (5 bases each). The assigned J gene may be wrong: the sequence end matches TRBJ2-5 better. The germline V gene has CDR1 SGHDT and CDR2 YYEEEE. The CDR3 has 15 residues. CDR3 sequence (DNA): TGTGCCAGCAGCTCCCGGGGCATCCACACCGAGACCCAGTACTTC. It translates to CASSSRGIHTETQYF.

This clonotype appeared once. The chain combines TRBV7-9 with TRBJ1-2; D call uncertain. Trimming cost V 5 bases and J 4 bases, with 17 bases left between them. The CDR3 totals 15 residues. Germline loops: CDR1 SEHNR, CDR2 FQNEAQ (reference sequence). Here the CDR3 reads CASSLMGDLGYGYTF. CDR3 coding DNA: TGTGCCAGCAGCCTCATGGGCGACCTGGGCTATGGCTACACCTTC.

Only a few counts were recorded for this clonotype. The J gene is TRBJ2-5, the V gene TRBV7-2; 10 positions agree with TRBD2. The trim removed 5 bases at V and 4 bases at J, leaving 4 bases unmatched. Looked up from germline, CDR1 is SGHTA and CDR2 is FQGNSA. The CDR3 is 14 amino acids. CDR3: CASSKAGGRETQYF. For the CDR3, the DNA is TGTGCCAGCAGCAAAGCGGGGGGGCGAGAGACCCAGTACTTC.

In the case of this clonotype: A much larger clone differs from this one at a single base, so this may be a read error. The chain recombines TRBV6-6 with TRBJ2-5; 14 bases line up with TRBD2. Germline CDR1 is MNHNY and CDR2 is SVGAGI (reference sequence). CDR3 length: 17 residues. The J segment lost 1 base and the V segment lost 7 bases, leaving 8 bases of the junction unmatched. CDR3 nucleotides: TGTGCCAGCAACCTGAGGACTAGCGGGGGGACCCAAGAGACCCAGTACTTC. It specifies CASNLRTSGGTQETQYF.

The chain links TRBV29-1 to TRBJ2-7; 8 bases match TRBD2. The CDR3 sequence is 13 residues long. CDR1 and CDR2 (germline): SQVTM, ANQGSEA. Unmatched junction bases numbered 4, after V lost 3 bases and J lost 3 bases. CDR3 DNA sequence: TGCAGCGTTGACACCAGCGGGGGCTACGAGCAGTACTTC. The encoded protein is CSVDTSGGYEQYF.

In this sample, this clonotype turned up a few times. The chain is built from TRBV20-1 and TRBJ1-1; no definite D call. There are 15 residues in the CDR3. Germline V gene sequence: CDR1 DFQATT, CDR2 SNEGSKA (reference sequence). Trimming pared 2 bases from V and 0 bases from J, leaving 13 bases between. Written as DNA, the CDR3 is TGCAGTGCTAGAAGACACTCGATTATGAACACTGAAGCTTTCTTT. Protein sequence: CSARRHSIMNTEAFF.

The chain combines TRBV28 with TRBJ1-2; D is unclear. The CDR3 runs 13 residues. The V gene lost 8 bases and the J gene lost 7 bases, with 17 bases spanning the gap. CDR1 MDHEN and CDR2 SYDVKM come from the germline V gene. The CDR3 DNA follows: TGTGCCAGCCTTGATTGGTCTACTGGTGGCTACACCTTC. It translates to CASLDWSTGGYTF.

This rearrangement joins TRBV4-1 to TRBJ1-2; D may be TRBD1 (5 bases). Germline CDR1 is MGHRA and CDR2 is YSYEKL. This CDR3 spans 15 amino acids. V was pared by 2 bases and J by 3 bases, with 13 bases between. The CDR3 coding sequence is TGCGCCAGCAGCCAACCCCTTGACAGAGACTATGGCTACACCTTC. It specifies CASSQPLDRDYGYTF.

The V gene is TRBV12-3 or TRBV12-4, the J gene TRBJ2-5; no definite D call. Trimming shortened V by 6 bases and J by 3 bases, and 11 bases separated the two germline ends. The CDR3 has 13 amino acids. The CDR3 loop is CASSPETKETQYF. CDR3 nucleotides: TGTGCCAGCAGCCCCGAAACGAAAGAGACCCAGTACTTC.

The rearrangement uses TRBV19 and TRBJ2-7, with 7 bases lining up with TRBD1. The DNA end favors TRBJ2-4, so the J call may be wrong. Germline V gene data show CDR1 as LNHDA and CDR2 as SQIVND (reference sequence). The length of the CDR3 is 15 residues. The CDR3 region has the DNA TGTGCCAGTAGTACCGCCGACAGGGTTGGAAACATTCAGTACTTC. As protein: CASSTADRVGNIQYF.

In regard to this clonotype: Compared with germline, one end of the junction differs, possibly owing to a read error. The gene calls are TRBV20-1 and TRBJ2-5; 15 bases line up with TRBD2. CDR3 length: 18 amino acids. The V gene's germline CDR1 is DFQATT and CDR2 SNEGSKA (reference sequence). The CDR3 nucleotides read TGCAGTGCCCCGGGACTAGCGGGGGGCGGTGTCCTCCAAGAGACCCGGTACTTC. Translating gives CSAPGLAGGGVLQETRYF.

The DNA of the CDR3 is TGTGCCAGCAGCGTAGTTCCTGGAAGTGGTGGCTACACCTTC. Translation: CASSVVPGSGGYTF. This sequence joins TRBV9 and TRBJ1-2, with unresolved D. CDR3 length: 14 amino acids. Germline CDR1 and CDR2: SGDLS and YYNGEE. Trimming removed 0 bases from V and 7 bases from J, with 13 bases in between. The variable domain in full, with the rest retrieved from reference TRBV9 and TRBJ1-2, is DSGVTQTPKHLITATGQRVTLRCSPRSGDLSVYWYQQSLDQGLQFLIQYYNGEERAKGNILERFSAQQFPDLHSELNLSSLELGDSALYFCASSVVPGSGGYTFGSGTRLTVV.

The chain recombines TRBV12-3 or TRBV12-4 with TRBJ2-3, with TRBD2 as a possible D gene (6 bases). The CDR3 length is 13 residues. Trimming removed 6 bases from V and 2 bases from J, with 9 bases in between. The CDR3 DNA sequence: TGTGCCAGCAGGGCGGGGTACACAGATACGCAGTATTTT. Amino acids: CASRAGYTDTQYF.

The rearrangement joins TRBV5-1 to TRBJ2-7; D could derive from TRBD1 or TRBD2 (6 bases each). Germline V lookup: CDR1 SGHRS, CDR2 YFSETQ. This CDR3 region has 15 residues. Trimming pared 0 bases from V and 6 bases from J, leaving 16 bases between. In DNA form, the CDR3 reads TGCGCCAGCAGCTTGGTAGGGGGGAAGGTCCTCGAGCAGTACTTC. This encodes CASSLVGGKVLEQYF.

This clonotype has just a few counts. The chain is built from TRBV4-1 and TRBJ1-1, with 12 bases identical to TRBD1. Trimming cost V 1 base and J 4 bases; bases outside gene matches: 10. This CDR3 has 18 residues. Germline V gene lookup returns CDR1 MGHRA and CDR2 YSYEKL. CDR3 sequence: CASSQVAGQGARSTEAFF. In DNA, the CDR3 is TGCGCCAGCAGCCAAGTGGCGGGACAGGGGGCGCGTAGCACTGAAGCTTTCTTT.

The rearrangement uses TRBV6-2 or TRBV6-3 and TRBJ2-5; no definite D call. Gene TRBJ2-7 matches the end of the DNA better, so the J call may be wrong. Germline-derived CDR1 and CDR2 are MNHEY and SVGEGT. The CDR3 runs 15 residues. DNA for the CDR3: TGTGCCAGCAGTGTGATACTCCCTTTCGGATACGAGCAGTACTTC. This gives the protein CASSVILPFGYEQYF.

This clonotype was seen more than once but under ten times. The rearrangement links TRBV12-3 or TRBV12-4 to TRBJ2-3, with 7 bases aligning to TRBD1. CDR3 length: 15 amino acids. The V gene end was trimmed by 3 bases and the J gene end by 5 bases; junction bases not matched to a gene: 8. The CDR3 nucleotides are TGTGCCAGCAGTTTCCCGAGACAGGGTAAAGATACGCAGTATTTT. Its translation is CASSFPRQGKDTQYF.

In its sample, this clonotype was seen a few times. The genes are TRBV20-1 and TRBJ2-1, with 14 positions matching TRBD2. In germline, CDR1 is DFQATT, CDR2 SNEGSKA (reference sequence). V lost 6 bases to trimming and J lost 0 bases; unmatched junction nucleotides: 7. The CDR3 runs to 17 residues. CDR3 in DNA: TGCAGTGCGGAGGGACTAGCGGGGGAGAGCTCCTACAATGAGCAGTTCTTC. It specifies CSAEGLAGESSYNEQFF.

Notes on this clonotype: Its ends do not fully match the called genes, so a read error is possible. The CDR3 reads CASSRALGTGERFF. DNA of the CDR3: TGCGCCAGCAGCCGCGCACTCGGGACAGGGGAGCGGTTTTTT. This rearrangement joins TRBV4-1 to TRBJ2-2, with 10 bases matching TRBD1. The CDR3 runs to 14 residues. CDR1 MGHRA and CDR2 YSYEKL come from the germline V gene.

The genes are TRBV6-1 and TRBJ1-1; a weak D match, TRBD1 (5 bases). Germline V CDR1 and CDR2: MNHNS, SASEGT. The CDR3 spans 15 residues. The CDR3 DNA reads TGTGCGACTAGCAGTGAGGACAAGGGTAGCACTGAAGCTTTCTTT. It encodes CATSSEDKGSTEAFF.

Note on this clonotype: At one end, the junction sequence differs from germline, possibly due to a read error. This chain connects TRBV13 to TRBJ1-5, with 8 bases fitting TRBD1. The CDR3 runs 15 residues. Per germline, CDR1 PRHDT and CDR2 FYEKMQ (reference sequence). CDR3 sequence (DNA): TGCGCCAGCAGCTATGGACAGGGAGGCAATCAGCCCCAGCATTTT. This encodes CASSYGQGGNQPQHF. Variable domain in full (rest from reference TRBV13 and TRBJ1-5): AAGVIQSPRHLIKEKRETATLKCYPIPRHDTVYWYQQGPGQDPQFLISFYEKMQSDKGSIPDRFSAQQFSDYHSELNMSSLELGDSALYFCASSYGQGGNQPQHFGDGTRLSIL.

This clonotype was recorded a few times. The CDR3 sequence is CASSYDRNQPQHF. The DNA of the CDR3 is TGTGCCAGCAGTTACGATAGGAATCAGCCCCAGCATTTT. The chain links TRBV6-5 to TRBJ1-5; D remains ambiguous. Trimming took 2 bases from V and 4 from J, leaving 6 bases between them. This CDR3 is 13 amino acids long. CDR1 is MNHEY, CDR2 SVGAGI, per germline.

The J gene is TRBJ2-5, the V gene TRBV14; TRBD2 is a possible D gene (5 bases). CDR3 size: 15 residues. The germline V and J ends were trimmed by 4 bases and 4 bases, with 16 bases remaining between them. CDR1 and CDR2 from the germline V gene are SGHDN and FVKESK. CDR3: CASSPQGSVRETQYF. CDR3 bases: TGTGCCAGCAGCCCACAAGGGAGCGTGAGAGAGACCCAGTACTTC.

This clonotype was found a few times. V gene TRBV6-6 combines with J gene TRBJ2-3; tentatively, D is TRBD1 (5 bases). V was cut by 5 bases and J by 6 bases, with 12 bases left in between. In germline, CDR1 is MNHNY, CDR2 SVGAGI (reference sequence). The CDR3 totals 13 residues. The CDR3 sequence: CASSPTRVDTQYF. Written as DNA, the CDR3 is TGTGCCAGCAGTCCCACCAGGGTTGATACGCAGTATTTT.

In its sample, this clonotype was seen a few times. The chain employs TRBV20-1 and TRBJ2-3; tentative D call: TRBD2 (5 bases). Germline lookup yields CDR1 DFQATT and CDR2 SNEGSKA (reference sequence). V was cut by 0 bases and J by 2 bases, with 15 bases left in between. The CDR3 is 16 amino acids. The CDR3 DNA reads TGCAGTGCTAGAGAGTATGGACTTACCTTCACAGATACGCAGTATTTT. Translating gives CSAREYGLTFTDTQYF.

The rearrangement joins TRBV5-1 to TRBJ2-1, with 13 bases aligning to TRBD2. The V gene's germline CDR1 is SGHRS and CDR2 YFSETQ. There are 17 residues in the CDR3. Trimming at V came to 3 bases and at J to 1 base, leaving 4 bases not matched to a gene. The CDR3 here is CASSWTSGGASYNEQFF. The CDR3, as DNA: TGCGCCAGCAGCTGGACTAGCGGGGGAGCATCCTACAATGAGCAGTTCTTC.

The rearrangement uses TRBV20-1 and TRBJ2-1, with 9 bases that match TRBD1. Germline assignment: CDR1 DFQATT and CDR2 SNEGSKA (reference sequence). CDR3 size: 13 residues. Trimming removed 5 bases from V and 10 bases from J; junction bases left unmatched: 9. In DNA, the CDR3 is TGCAGTGCTGGGGACAGGGCCCCCTACGAGCAGTTCTTC. It encodes CSAGDRAPYEQFF.